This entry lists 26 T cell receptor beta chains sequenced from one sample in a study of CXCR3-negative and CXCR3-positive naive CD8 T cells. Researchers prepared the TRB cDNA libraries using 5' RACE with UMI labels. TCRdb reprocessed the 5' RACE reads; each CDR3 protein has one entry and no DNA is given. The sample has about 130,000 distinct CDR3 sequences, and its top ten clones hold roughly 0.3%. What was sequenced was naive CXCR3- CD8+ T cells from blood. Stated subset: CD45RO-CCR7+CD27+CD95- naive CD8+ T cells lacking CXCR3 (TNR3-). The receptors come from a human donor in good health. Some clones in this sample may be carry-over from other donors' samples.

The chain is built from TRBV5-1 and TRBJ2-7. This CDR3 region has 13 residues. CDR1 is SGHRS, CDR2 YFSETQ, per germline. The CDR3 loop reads CASSLESPCEQYF.

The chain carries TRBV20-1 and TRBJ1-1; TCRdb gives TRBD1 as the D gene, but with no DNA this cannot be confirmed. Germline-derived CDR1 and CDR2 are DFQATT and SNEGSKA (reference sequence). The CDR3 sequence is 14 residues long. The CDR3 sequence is CSASPQGYGTEAFF.

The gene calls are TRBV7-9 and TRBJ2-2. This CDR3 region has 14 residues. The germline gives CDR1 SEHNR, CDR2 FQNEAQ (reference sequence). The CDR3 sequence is CASSPSTSQGELFF.

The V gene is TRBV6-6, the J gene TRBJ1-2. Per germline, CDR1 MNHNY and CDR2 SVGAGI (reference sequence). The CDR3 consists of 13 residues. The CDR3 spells CASSYSLSDGYTF.

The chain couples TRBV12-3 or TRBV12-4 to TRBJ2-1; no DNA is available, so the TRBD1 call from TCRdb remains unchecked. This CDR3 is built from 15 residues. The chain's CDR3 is CASGGSGTTYNEQFF.

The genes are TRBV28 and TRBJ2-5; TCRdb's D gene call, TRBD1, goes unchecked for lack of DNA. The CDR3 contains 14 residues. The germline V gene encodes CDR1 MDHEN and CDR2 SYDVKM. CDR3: CASSLLQGQETQYF.

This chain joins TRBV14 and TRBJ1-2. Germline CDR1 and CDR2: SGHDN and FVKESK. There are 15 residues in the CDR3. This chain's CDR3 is CASSQDDLRYYGYTF.

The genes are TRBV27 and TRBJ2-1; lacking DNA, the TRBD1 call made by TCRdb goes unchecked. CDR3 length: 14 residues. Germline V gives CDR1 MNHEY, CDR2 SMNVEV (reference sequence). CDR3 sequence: CASSLTGGRGEQFF.

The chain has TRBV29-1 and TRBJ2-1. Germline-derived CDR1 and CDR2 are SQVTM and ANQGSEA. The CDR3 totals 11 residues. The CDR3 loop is CSVETTREQFF.

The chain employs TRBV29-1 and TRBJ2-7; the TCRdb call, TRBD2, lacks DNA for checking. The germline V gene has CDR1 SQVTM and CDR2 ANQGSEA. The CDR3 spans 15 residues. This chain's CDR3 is CSVEDPGEGLYEQYF.

The CDR3: CASSGGQGLSWDEQFF. This chain joins TRBV12-3 or TRBV12-4 and TRBJ2-1; TCRdb selects TRBD1, and the lack of DNA leaves this call unchecked. CDR3 length equals 16 residues.

CDR3 sequence: CASSLLQSFYNSPLHF. The chain combines TRBV28 with TRBJ1-6. This CDR3 is built from 16 residues. Germline V lookup: CDR1 MDHEN, CDR2 SYDVKM.

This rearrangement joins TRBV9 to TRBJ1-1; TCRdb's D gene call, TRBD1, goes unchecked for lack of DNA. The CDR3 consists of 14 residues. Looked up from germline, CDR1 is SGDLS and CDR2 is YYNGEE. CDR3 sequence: CASSFRGQDTEAFF.

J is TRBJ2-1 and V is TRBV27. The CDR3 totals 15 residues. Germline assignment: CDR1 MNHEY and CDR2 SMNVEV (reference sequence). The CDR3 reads CASSFFGSSYNEQFF.

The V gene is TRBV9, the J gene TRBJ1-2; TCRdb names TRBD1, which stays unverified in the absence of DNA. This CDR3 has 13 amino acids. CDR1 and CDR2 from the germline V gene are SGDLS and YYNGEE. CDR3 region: CASSVGDDYGYTF.

CDR3: CASSSNTRDRYF. This chain joins TRBV7-9 and TRBJ2-4; the D call from TCRdb, TRBD1, cannot be confirmed without DNA. CDR1 is SEHNR, CDR2 FQNEAQ, per germline (reference sequence). CDR3 length: 12 amino acids.

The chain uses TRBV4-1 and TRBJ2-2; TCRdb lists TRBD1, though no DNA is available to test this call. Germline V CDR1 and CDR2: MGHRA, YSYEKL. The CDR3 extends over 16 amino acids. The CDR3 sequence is CASSQAAGAQAGELFF.

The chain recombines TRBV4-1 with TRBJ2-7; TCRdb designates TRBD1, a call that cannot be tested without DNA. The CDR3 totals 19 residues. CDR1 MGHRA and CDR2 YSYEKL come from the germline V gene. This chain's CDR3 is CAISHLKGQGAVGSYEQYF.

CDR3 protein: CASSPQTAGELFF. This chain joins TRBV4-1 and TRBJ2-2. CDR1 and CDR2 from the germline V gene are MGHRA and YSYEKL. This CDR3 is built from 13 residues.

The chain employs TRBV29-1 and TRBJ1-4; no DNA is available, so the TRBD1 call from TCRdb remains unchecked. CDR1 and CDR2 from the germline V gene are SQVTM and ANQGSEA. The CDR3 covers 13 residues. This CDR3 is CSVHSGQEEKLFF.

The CDR3 is CASSYSAVEASTDTQYF. The chain couples TRBV6-5 to TRBJ2-3. Germline CDR1 reads MNHEY; CDR2 reads SVGAGI. The CDR3 sequence is 17 residues long.

This chain's CDR3 is CSTDRGGGTEAFF. This chain joins TRBV29-1 and TRBJ1-1; the D call of TRBD1 rests on TCRdb alone, since no DNA is present to check it. This CDR3 contains 13 residues. Per the germline V gene, CDR1 is SQVTM and CDR2 is ANQGSEA.

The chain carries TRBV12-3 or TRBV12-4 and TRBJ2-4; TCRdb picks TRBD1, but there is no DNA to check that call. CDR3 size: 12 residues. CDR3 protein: CASSGTGDIQYF.

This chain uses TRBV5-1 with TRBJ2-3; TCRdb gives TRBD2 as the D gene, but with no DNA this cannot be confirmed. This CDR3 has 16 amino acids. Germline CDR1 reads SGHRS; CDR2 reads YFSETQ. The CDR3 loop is CASSLVGTEHTDTQYF.

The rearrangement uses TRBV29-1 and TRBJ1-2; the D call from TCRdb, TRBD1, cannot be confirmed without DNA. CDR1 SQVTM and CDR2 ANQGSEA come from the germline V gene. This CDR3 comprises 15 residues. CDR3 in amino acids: CSVEEQGTINYGYTF.

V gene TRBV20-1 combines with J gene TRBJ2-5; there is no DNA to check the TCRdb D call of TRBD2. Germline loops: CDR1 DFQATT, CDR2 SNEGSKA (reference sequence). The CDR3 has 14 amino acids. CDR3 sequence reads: CSARDGGALETQYF.